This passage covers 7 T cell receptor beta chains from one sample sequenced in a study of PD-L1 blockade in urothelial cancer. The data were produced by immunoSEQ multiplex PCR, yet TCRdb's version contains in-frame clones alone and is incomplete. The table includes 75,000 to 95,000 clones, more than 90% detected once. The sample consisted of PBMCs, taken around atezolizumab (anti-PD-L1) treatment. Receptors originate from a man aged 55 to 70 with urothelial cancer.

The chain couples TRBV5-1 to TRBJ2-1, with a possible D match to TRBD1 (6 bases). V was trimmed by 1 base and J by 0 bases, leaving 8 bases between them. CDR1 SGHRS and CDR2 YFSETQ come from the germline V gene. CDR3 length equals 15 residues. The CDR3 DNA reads TGCGCCAGCAGCTTGACAGGGACCTCCTACAATGAGCAGTTCTTC. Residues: CASSLTGTSYNEQFF.

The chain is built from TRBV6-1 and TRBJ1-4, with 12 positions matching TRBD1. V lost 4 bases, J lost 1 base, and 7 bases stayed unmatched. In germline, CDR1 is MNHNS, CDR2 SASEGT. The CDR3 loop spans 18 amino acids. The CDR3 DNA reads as TGTGCCAGCAGTGGGGGGACAGGGGGCTTAGTAACTAATGAAAAACTGTTTTTT. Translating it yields CASSGGTGGLVTNEKLFF.

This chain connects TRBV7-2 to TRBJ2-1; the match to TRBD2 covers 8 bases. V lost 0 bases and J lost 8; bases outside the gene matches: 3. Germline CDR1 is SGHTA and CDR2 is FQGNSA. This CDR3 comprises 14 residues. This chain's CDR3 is CASSLAGLEYEQFF. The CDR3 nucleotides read TGTGCCAGCAGCTTAGCGGGACTAGAATATGAGCAGTTCTTC.

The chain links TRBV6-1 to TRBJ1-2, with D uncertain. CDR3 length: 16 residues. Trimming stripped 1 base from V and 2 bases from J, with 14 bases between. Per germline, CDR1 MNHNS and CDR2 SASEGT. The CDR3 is CASSEEGRPSNYGYTF. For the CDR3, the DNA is TGTGCCAGCAGTGAAGAAGGGAGGCCCTCAAACTATGGCTACACCTTC.

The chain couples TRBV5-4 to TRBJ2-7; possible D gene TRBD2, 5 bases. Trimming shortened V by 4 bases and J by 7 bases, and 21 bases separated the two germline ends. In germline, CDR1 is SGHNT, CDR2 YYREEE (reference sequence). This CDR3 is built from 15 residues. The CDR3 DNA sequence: TGTGCCAGCAGCCGAGATGGAACCAAAAGGACTGAGCAGTACTTC. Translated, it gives CASSRDGTKRTEQYF.

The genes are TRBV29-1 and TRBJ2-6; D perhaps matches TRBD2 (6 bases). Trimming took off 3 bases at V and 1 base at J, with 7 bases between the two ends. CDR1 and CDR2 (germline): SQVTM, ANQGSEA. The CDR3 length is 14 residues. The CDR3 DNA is TGCAGCGTTGAGGGGGGTTCTGGGGCCAACGTCCTGACTTTC. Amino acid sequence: CSVEGGSGANVLTF.

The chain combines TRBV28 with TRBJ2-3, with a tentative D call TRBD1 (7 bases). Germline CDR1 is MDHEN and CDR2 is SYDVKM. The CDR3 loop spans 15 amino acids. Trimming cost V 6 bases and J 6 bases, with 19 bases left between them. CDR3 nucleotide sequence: TGTGCCAGCAGAGGGGGCGGGACTCCACGGGATACGCAGTATTTT. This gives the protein CASRGGGTPRDTQYF.